Only a few counts were recorded for the clone carrying this T cell receptor (beta chain). As yet, its antigen is unknown. The sample comes from a study of cytomegalovirus exposure and HLA in healthy donors. Study-level points and caveats: A cluster of highly shared sequence variants was likely a sequencing artifact. A later analysis showed that HLA-associated TCR beta chains had undergone more clonal expansion than equally common others.

Donors in the study were healthy people who gave bone marrow. Germline values: CDR1 SGDLS, CDR2 YYNGEE. Trimming removed 3 bases at V and 9 bases at J, with 19 bases between. This CDR3 is 16 amino acids long. Primers for the PCR totalled 60 Vbeta and 13 Jbeta. Data came from immunoSEQ multiplex PCR; TCRdb stores just in-frame clones and leaves some out. The profile shows over 150,000 clones, approximately 80% of them singletons. The chain recombines TRBV9 with TRBJ1-6; possible D gene TRBD1, 6 bases. Sequenced material: PBMCs. The sequence derives from a man between 18 and 29 years old in good health and CMV-seropositive. CDR3 coding DNA: TGTGCCAGCAGCGGCAACCTAGACAGGCCGAGTTCACCCCTCCACTTT. Translated, it gives CASSGNLDRPSSPLHF.